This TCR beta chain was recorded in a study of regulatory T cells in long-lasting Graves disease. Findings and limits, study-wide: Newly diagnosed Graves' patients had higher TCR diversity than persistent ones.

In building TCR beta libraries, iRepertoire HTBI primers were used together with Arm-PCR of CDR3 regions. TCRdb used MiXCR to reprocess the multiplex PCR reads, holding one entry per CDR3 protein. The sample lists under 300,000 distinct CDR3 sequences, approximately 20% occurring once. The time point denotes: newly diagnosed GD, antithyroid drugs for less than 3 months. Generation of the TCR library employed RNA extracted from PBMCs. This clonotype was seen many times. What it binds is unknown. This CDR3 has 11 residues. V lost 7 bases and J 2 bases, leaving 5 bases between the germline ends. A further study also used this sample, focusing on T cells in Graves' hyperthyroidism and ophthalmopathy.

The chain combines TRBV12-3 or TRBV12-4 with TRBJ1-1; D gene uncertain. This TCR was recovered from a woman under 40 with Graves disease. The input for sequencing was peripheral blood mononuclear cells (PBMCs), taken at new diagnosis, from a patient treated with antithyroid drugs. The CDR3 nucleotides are TGTGCCAGCAATGTTAACACTGAAGCTTTCTTT. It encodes CASNVNTEAFF.